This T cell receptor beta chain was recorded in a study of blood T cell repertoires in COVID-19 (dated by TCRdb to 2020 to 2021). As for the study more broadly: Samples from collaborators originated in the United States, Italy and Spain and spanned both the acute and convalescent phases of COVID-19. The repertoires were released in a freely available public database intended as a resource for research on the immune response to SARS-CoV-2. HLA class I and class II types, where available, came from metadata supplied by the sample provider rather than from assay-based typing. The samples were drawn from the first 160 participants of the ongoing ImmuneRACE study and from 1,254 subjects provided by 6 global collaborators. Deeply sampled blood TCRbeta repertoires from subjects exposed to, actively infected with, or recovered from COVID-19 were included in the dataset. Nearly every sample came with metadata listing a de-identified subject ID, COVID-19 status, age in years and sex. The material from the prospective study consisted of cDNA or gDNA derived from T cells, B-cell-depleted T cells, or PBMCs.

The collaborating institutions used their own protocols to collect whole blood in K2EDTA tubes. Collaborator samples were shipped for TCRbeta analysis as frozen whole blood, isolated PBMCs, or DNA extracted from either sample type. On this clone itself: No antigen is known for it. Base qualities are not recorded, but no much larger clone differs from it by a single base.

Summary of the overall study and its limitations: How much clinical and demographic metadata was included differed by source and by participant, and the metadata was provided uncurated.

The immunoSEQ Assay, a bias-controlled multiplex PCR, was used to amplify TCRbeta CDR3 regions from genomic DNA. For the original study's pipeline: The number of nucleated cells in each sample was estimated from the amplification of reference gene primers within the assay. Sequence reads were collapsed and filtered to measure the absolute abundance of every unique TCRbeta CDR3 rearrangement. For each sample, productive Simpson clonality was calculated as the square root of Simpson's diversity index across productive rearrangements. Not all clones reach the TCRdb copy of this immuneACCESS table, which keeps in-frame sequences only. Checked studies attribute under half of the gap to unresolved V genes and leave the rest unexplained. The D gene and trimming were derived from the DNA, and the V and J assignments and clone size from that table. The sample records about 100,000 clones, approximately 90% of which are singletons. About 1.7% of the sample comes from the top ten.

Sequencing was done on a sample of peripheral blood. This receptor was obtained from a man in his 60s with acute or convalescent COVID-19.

This receptor has the CDR3 CASSQDREGTQYF. At the DNA level, the sequence is TGTGCCAGCAGCCAAGATCGCGAGGGTACGCAGTATTTT. The chain is made from TRBV3-1 (or the pseudogene TRBV3-2) and TRBJ2-3, and perhaps TRBD2 as D gene, on 5 matching bases. The germline V gene (reference sequence) sets CDR1 to LGHDT and CDR2 to YNNKEL. The CDR3 runs 13 amino acids, cysteine and phenylalanine included. Of the read, only the CDR3 DNA is kept; its 39 bases are in frame from base 1. The trim is 0 bases for V and 8 bases for J, with a gap of 9 bases between the germline ends.